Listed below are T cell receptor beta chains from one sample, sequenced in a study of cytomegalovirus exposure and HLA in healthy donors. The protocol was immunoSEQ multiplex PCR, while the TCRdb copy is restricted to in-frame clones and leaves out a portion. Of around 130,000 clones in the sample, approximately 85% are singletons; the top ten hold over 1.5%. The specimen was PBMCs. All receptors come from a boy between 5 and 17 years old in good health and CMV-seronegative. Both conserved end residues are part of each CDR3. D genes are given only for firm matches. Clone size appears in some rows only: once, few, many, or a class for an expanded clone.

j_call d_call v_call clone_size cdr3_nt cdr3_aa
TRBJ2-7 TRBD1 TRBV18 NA TGTGCCAGCTCAACTAACAGGGGGCAGGACGAGCAGTACTTC CASSTNRGQDEQYF
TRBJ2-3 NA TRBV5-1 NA TGCGCCAGCAGCTTCTCGATGAGCGGGCTCACAGATACGCAGTATTTT CASSFSMSGLTDTQYF
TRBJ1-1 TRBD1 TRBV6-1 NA TGTGCCAGCAGTGAAGTAACAGGGGGCGCAAGGTTCCCTGAAGCTTTCTTT CASSEVTGGARFPEAFF
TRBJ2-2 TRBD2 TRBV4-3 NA TGCGCCAGCAGCCTCATCGGACGGACTAGCGGCACCGGGGAGCTGTTTTTT CASSLIGRTSGTGELFF
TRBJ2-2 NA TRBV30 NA TGTGCCTGGACTCGGACTAAGACAGGGCGGGACACCGGGGAGCTGTTTTTT CAWTRTKTGRDTGELFF
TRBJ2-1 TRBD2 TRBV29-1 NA TGCAGCGTATCCGGGACTAGGTCCTACAATGAGCAGTTCTTC CSVSGTRSYNEQFF
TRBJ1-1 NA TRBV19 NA TGTGCCAGTAGTATGAAAAGGACACTGAACACTGAAGCTTTCTTT CASSMKRTLNTEAFF
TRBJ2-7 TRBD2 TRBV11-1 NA TGTGCCAGCAGCTTAGAAAGGACTAGCGGAGCTCAGTACTTC CASSLERTSGAQYF
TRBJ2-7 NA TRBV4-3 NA TGCGCCAGCAGCCAAGAATTGCAGGAGGGGACGGGGGAGCAGTACTTC CASSQELQEGTGEQYF
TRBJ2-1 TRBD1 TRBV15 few TGTGCCACCAGCAGTTCGTCAGGGGGTGAGCAGTTCTTC CATSSSSGGEQFF
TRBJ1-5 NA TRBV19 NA TGTGCCAGTAGCGACACGACAGAGCAGCCCCAGCATTTT CASSDTTEQPQHF
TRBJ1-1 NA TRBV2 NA TGTGCCAGCAGTTACACGAACACTGAAGCTTTCTTT CASSYTNTEAFF
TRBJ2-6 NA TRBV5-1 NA TGCGCCAGCAGCTTGCCTCCGGGTTATGGGGCCAACGTCCTGACTTTC CASSLPPGYGANVLTF
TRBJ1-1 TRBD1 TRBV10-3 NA TGTGCCATCACCGGGACAGGGAGGAACACTGAAGCTTTCTTT CAITGTGRNTEAFF
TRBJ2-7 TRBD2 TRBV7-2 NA TGTGCCAGCACCCTTGGTCCTAGCGGGGGGGCCGGGTACGAGCAGTACTTC CASTLGPSGGAGYEQYF